This T cell receptor (beta chain) was identified in a study of blood T cell repertoires in COVID-19. Study in general: Sites in the United States, Italy and Spain provided acute and convalescent COVID-19 samples.

Measured with immunoSEQ multiplex PCR; TCRdb has only the in-frame clones, and not every one. The repertoire includes some 72,000 clones, around 86% of them detected once, and about 5% sits in the top ten. The clonotype comes from a man in his fifties or sixties with active or convalescent COVID-19. The sample consisted of peripheral blood.

This CDR3 is CATSDFSGGPTDTQYF. The CDR3 nucleotides read TGTGCCACCAGTGATTTCTCGGGGGGGCCCACAGATACGCAGTATTTT. The rearrangement uses TRBV24-1 and TRBJ2-3; 8 bases are shared with TRBD2. Losses at the gene ends were 1 base for V and 2 bases for J; bases not matched to a gene: 4. The CDR3 runs 16 residues. CDR1 KGHDR and CDR2 SFDVKD come from the germline V gene.